This T cell receptor (beta chain) emerged from a study of beta chain features in type 1 diabetes. For the study at large: The study found patients and healthy donors alike in age, gender and cell yields. Examined across all samples were almost 110 million sorted cells. Study findings and constraints: Sequencing from cDNA could over-represent high-TCR-expressing cells.

This clone was counted between two and nine times. Its cognate antigen is unknown. The study reverse transcribed the entire isolated RNA, so it sequenced expressed TCRB transcripts. Sequenced by immunoSEQ multiplex PCR; TCRdb stores in-frame clones only, minus some. The table has 450,000 to 600,000 clones, about 29% seen once; the top ten hold more than 0.055%. Material for sequencing was naive CD4+ T cells from blood. The TCR comes from a man younger than 30 in good health.

The CDR3 loop reads CASRGTERRNEQFF. DNA of the CDR3: TGTGCCAGTAGAGGGACGGAAAGGAGGAATGAGCAGTTCTTC. The chain uses TRBV19 and TRBJ2-1, with D perhaps given as TRBD1 or TRBD2 (5 bases each). This CDR3 is built from 14 residues. Germline CDR1 reads LNHDA; CDR2 reads SQIVND (reference sequence). Trimming took off 6 bases at V and 7 bases at J, with 16 bases between the two ends.